The next 25 T cell receptor beta chains were all read from a single sample in a study of T-cell memory formation after mild COVID-19. One entry per CDR3 protein results from TCRdb running MiXCR on the 5' RACE reads. The sample yields around 140,000 distinct CDR3 sequences, about 19% seen once. The sequenced sample was PBMCs or a T cell subset sorted from them (not recorded which). These receptors were collected from an adult woman who had mild COVID-19 (a few samples of this study predate the infection). Cell type and time point are not known.

This clonotype was seen only a few times. The chain carries TRBV19 and TRBJ2-7; tentative D call: TRBD2 (6 bases). V was trimmed by 5 bases and J by 3 bases, leaving 11 bases between them. The CDR3 contains 13 residues. CDR1 and CDR2 (germline): LNHDA, SQIVND (reference sequence). CDR3 nucleotide sequence: TGTGCCAGTAGTCCACCGGGACTCTACGAGCAGTACTTC. Amino acid sequence: CASSPPGLYEQYF.

The chain carries TRBV7-2 and TRBJ2-3; D is possibly TRBD1 (6 bases). The V end was cut by 6 bases, the J end by 0 bases, with 13 bases between. Germline CDR1 reads SGHTA; CDR2 reads FQGNSA. The CDR3 has 15 amino acids. CDR3 in amino acids: CASSNRVLSTDTQYF. As DNA, the CDR3 is TGTGCCAGCAGTAACAGGGTCCTGAGCACAGATACGCAGTATTTT.

The chain employs TRBV5-1 and TRBJ2-6, with unresolved D. CDR3 length: 16 residues. Per germline, CDR1 SGHRS and CDR2 YFSETQ. The ends were cut back, 3 bases at V and 0 bases at J, with 10 bases in the middle. The CDR3 bases are TGCGCCAGCAGCTGGGCGGACGGCTCTGGGGCCAACGTCCTGACTTTC. Its protein product is CASSWADGSGANVLTF.

This clonotype was seen only a few times. J is TRBJ1-4 and V is TRBV20-1; possible D gene TRBD1, 5 bases. Per the germline V gene, CDR1 is DFQATT and CDR2 is SNEGSKA (reference sequence). The ends were cut back, 2 bases at V and 6 bases at J, with 10 bases in the middle. The CDR3 spans 13 residues. The CDR3 protein is CSARRDGDEKLFF. CDR3 nucleotide sequence: TGCAGTGCTAGACGGGACGGGGATGAAAAACTGTTTTTT.

The chain links TRBV18 to TRBJ2-5; D is undetermined. Germline CDR1 and CDR2: KGHSH and LQKENI. Deletions cut 3 bases from V and 3 bases from J, with 8 bases between. The CDR3 totals 13 residues. The CDR3 here is CASSPTVKETQYF. Here the CDR3 DNA reads TGTGCCAGCTCACCGACTGTTAAAGAGACCCAGTACTTC.

A few counts support this clonotype. The V gene is TRBV14, the J gene TRBJ2-4, with 8 bases that match TRBD1. The V gene end was trimmed by 4 bases and the J gene end by 7 bases; junction bases not matched to a gene: 6. The germline gives CDR1 SGHDN, CDR2 FVKESK. The CDR3 sequence is 14 residues long. The CDR3 loop reads CASSRGQGGNIQYF. CDR3 coding DNA: TGTGCCAGCAGCCGAGGACAGGGTGGGAACATTCAGTACTTC.

The chain couples TRBV7-2 to TRBJ1-1, with 7 nucleotides matching TRBD1. J gave up 5 bases and V 3 bases, and 9 bases lay outside the gene matches. Per the germline V gene, CDR1 is SGHTA and CDR2 is FQGNSA. CDR3 size: 15 residues. The chain's CDR3 is CASSFLATGETEAFF. The CDR3 region has the DNA TGTGCCAGCAGCTTTCTCGCTACAGGGGAGACTGAAGCTTTCTTT. Together with reference TRBV7-2 and TRBJ1-1, the CDR3 gives the full variable domain: GAGVSQSPSNKVTEKGKDVELRCDPISGHTALYWYRQSLGQGLEFLIYFQGNSAPDKSGLPSDRFSAERTGGSVSTLTIQRTQQEDSAVYLCASSFLATGETEAFFGQGTRLTVV.

This chain joins TRBV3-1 and TRBJ2-7; D possibly corresponds to TRBD1 (5 bases). Trimming shortened V by 0 bases and J by 6 bases, and 12 bases separated the two germline ends. Germline CDR1 reads LGHDT; CDR2 reads YNNKEL (reference sequence). This CDR3 has 14 amino acids. The CDR3 DNA reads as TGTGCCAGCAGCCAAGATTCCTTAACAGGCGAGCAGTACTTC. Its translation: CASSQDSLTGEQYF.

This clonotype was detected a few times. The chain carries TRBV5-1 and TRBJ1-1, with 9 bases matching TRBD1. CDR3 length equals 16 residues. CDR1 and CDR2 (germline): SGHRS, YFSETQ. The ends lost 0 bases at V and 1 base at J; junction bases unmatched: 4. CDR3 bases: TGCGCCAGCAGCTTGGGGGACAGGGATACGAACACTGAAGCTTTCTTT. Its protein product is CASSLGDRDTNTEAFF.

The J gene is TRBJ2-5, the V gene TRBV6-1; 9 nucleotides match TRBD1. There are 16 residues in the CDR3. In germline, CDR1 is MNHNS, CDR2 SASEGT. The junction had 8 bases not matched to a gene; V was cut back by 4 bases and J by 2 bases. The CDR3 here is CASSATGGWRQETQYF. The CDR3 DNA is TGTGCCAGCAGTGCAACAGGGGGCTGGCGACAAGAGACCCAGTACTTC.

The CDR3 is CASSPRQGHEKLFF. The CDR3 bases are TGTGCCAGCTCACCACGACAGGGGCACGAAAAACTGTTTTTT. This chain uses TRBV18 with TRBJ1-4; TRBD1 agrees at 8 bases. The germline V gene has CDR1 KGHSH and CDR2 LQKENI. V lost 1 base to trimming and J lost 8 bases; unmatched junction nucleotides: 3. This CDR3 has 14 amino acids.

V is TRBV21-1 and J is TRBJ2-7. TRBV21-1 is a pseudogene segment. This CDR3 is built from 13 residues. The CDR3 reads CASSKWTRYEQYF. The CDR3 DNA sequence: TGTGCCAGCAGCAAATGGACGCGCTACGAGCAGTACTTC.

This clonotype was seen a handful of times. CDR3 protein: CASSPWTGKDEQFF. CDR3 bases: TGTGCCAGCTCACCATGGACAGGGAAGGACGAGCAGTTCTTC. The chain is built from TRBV18 and TRBJ2-1; 8 nucleotides match TRBD1. This CDR3 spans 14 amino acids. V lost 2 bases to trimming and J lost 10 bases; unmatched junction nucleotides: 7. Germline V lookup: CDR1 KGHSH, CDR2 LQKENI.

This clonotype has a handful of counts. The genes are TRBV24-1 and TRBJ1-2; D unresolved. Germline V lookup: CDR1 KGHDR, CDR2 SFDVKD. V lost 0 bases and J lost 1, with 5 bases in between. The CDR3 consists of 14 residues. CDR3 in DNA: TGTGCCACCAGTGATTTGGAGCTTAACTATGGCTACACCTTC. This sequence encodes CATSDLELNYGYTF.

This clonotype was observed a handful of times. The chain uses TRBV5-1 and TRBJ2-1; TRBD2 matches 10 bases. Per the germline V gene, CDR1 is SGHRS and CDR2 is YFSETQ. Trimming took 5 bases from V and 4 from J; bases not matched to a gene: 18. The CDR3 consists of 19 residues. The chain's CDR3 is CASSRPGQASGSGYNEQFF. In DNA form, the CDR3 reads TGCGCCAGCAGTCGGCCGGGACAGGCTAGCGGGAGCGGATACAATGAGCAGTTCTTC.

This clonotype came up a few times. The rearrangement uses TRBV4-3 and TRBJ1-4; possible D gene TRBD1, 5 bases. The V gene's germline CDR1 is LGHNA and CDR2 YSLEER. V was clipped by 2 bases and J by 5 bases, with 9 bases between them. This CDR3 is 14 amino acids long. Here the CDR3 DNA reads TGCGCCAGCAGCCAATCGGGGGACAATGAAAAACTGTTTTTT. It is translated as CASSQSGDNEKLFF.

This clonotype appeared many times. This chain uses TRBV5-1 with TRBJ2-1, with unresolved D. CDR3 length: 14 residues. Germline CDR1 SGHRS, CDR2 YFSETQ. V dropped 4 bases and J dropped 6 bases, with 14 bases sitting between them. CDR3 protein: CASSQLELRNEQFF. DNA for the CDR3: TGCGCCAGCAGCCAGCTCGAGCTACGCAATGAGCAGTTCTTC. The complete variable domain, with remaining parts taken from reference TRBV5-1 and TRBJ2-1, reads KAGVTQTPRYLIKTRGQQVTLSCSPISGHRSVSWYQQTPGQGLQFLFEYFSETQRNKGNFPGRFSGRQFSNSRSEMNVSTLELGDSALYLCASSQLELRNEQFFGPGTRLTVL.

This clonotype was observed a few times. V is TRBV25-1 and J is TRBJ2-7; D is undetermined. Germline assignment: CDR1 MGHDK and CDR2 SYGVNS. This CDR3 spans 14 amino acids. V lost 5 bases to trimming and J lost 1 base, with 12 bases between them. The CDR3 DNA is TGTGCCAGCAGTTCCCCCGCCGAATCCTACGAGCAGTACTTC. It encodes CASSSPAESYEQYF.

The V gene is TRBV27, the J gene TRBJ2-7; D unclear. Trimming cost V 8 bases and J 0 bases, with 17 bases left between them. The germline CDR1 and CDR2 sequences are MNHEY and SMNVEV (reference sequence). This CDR3 contains 15 residues. CDR3 protein: CASRKTTAASYEQYF. The CDR3 coding sequence is TGTGCCAGCCGAAAGACGACGGCGGCCTCCTACGAGCAGTACTTC.

This clonotype has at least ten counts. The V and J genes are TRBV5-6 and TRBJ2-1, with D perhaps being TRBD1 or TRBD2 (5 bases each). The CDR3 has 14 amino acids. CDR1 is SGHDT, CDR2 YYEEEE, per germline. V lost 4 bases, J lost 5 bases, and 13 bases lay in between. In DNA, the CDR3 is TGTGCCAGCAGCCCCGAGGGACGGCACAATGAGCAGTTCTTC. Translated, it gives CASSPEGRHNEQFF.

This chain uses TRBV21-1 with TRBJ2-7. TRBV21-1 is tagged as a pseudogene. This CDR3 comprises 17 residues. CDR3 bases: TGTGCCAGCAGCAAAATCTCTGGTAGGGATCCGTCCTACGAGCAGTACTTC. Amino acids: CASSKISGRDPSYEQYF.

The chain joins TRBV4-1 to TRBJ1-2; tentative D call: TRBD1 (6 bases). Trimming stripped 4 bases from V and 2 bases from J, with 17 bases between. The germline V gene encodes CDR1 MGHRA and CDR2 YSYEKL. This CDR3 contains 16 residues. CDR3 in DNA: TGCGCCAGCAGCCCTGGGCAAACAGGGTCAAACTATGGCTACACCTTC. Its protein is CASSPGQTGSNYGYTF.

This clonotype was counted between two and nine times. The chain links TRBV20-1 to TRBJ1-2, with no clear D. The V and J ends lost 1 base and 7 bases respectively, with 16 bases between them. This CDR3 region has 14 residues. The V gene's germline CDR1 is DFQATT and CDR2 SNEGSKA (reference sequence). The CDR3 DNA follows: TGCAGTGCTAGAGCCAATAGTGGGTGGTCTGGCTACACCTTC. Protein sequence: CSARANSGWSGYTF.

The gene calls are TRBV7-6 and TRBJ2-1, with 9 bases that match TRBD1. Per the germline V gene, CDR1 is SGHVS and CDR2 is FNYEAQ. The CDR3 extends over 16 amino acids. Germline trimming cut 5 bases from V and 4 bases from J; bases unmatched to any gene: 9. The CDR3 DNA reads TGTGCCAGCAGCATAACCGGGACAGGGAGTTACAATGAGCAGTTCTTC. Amino acid sequence: CASSITGTGSYNEQFF.

This clonotype appeared a few times. The rearrangement uses TRBV5-4 and TRBJ2-1; no clear D. This CDR3 comprises 13 residues. Germline CDR1 and CDR2: SGHNT and YYREEE (reference sequence). Between the trimmed V and J ends, which lost 1 base and 4 bases, there was a span of 6 bases. CDR3 region: CASSLNRYNEQFF. DNA of the CDR3: TGTGCCAGCAGCTTGAATAGGTACAATGAGCAGTTCTTC.